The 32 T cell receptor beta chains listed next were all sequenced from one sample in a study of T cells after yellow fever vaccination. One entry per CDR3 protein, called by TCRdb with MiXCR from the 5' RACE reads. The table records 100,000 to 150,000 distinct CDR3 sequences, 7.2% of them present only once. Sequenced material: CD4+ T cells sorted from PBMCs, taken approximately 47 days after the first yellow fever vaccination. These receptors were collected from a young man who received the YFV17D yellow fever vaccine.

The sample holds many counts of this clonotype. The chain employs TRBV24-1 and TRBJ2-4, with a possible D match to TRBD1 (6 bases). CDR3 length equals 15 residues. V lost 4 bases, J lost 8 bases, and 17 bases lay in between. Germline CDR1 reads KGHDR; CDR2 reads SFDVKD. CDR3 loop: CATSDPKGVGDIQYF. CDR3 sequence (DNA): TGTGCCACCAGTGACCCCAAGGGGGTCGGGGACATTCAGTACTTC.

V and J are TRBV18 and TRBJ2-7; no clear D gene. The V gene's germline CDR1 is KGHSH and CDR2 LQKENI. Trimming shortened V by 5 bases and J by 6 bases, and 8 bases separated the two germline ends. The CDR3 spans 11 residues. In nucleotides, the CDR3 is TGTGCCAGCTCAATATCAGGCGAGCAGTACTTC. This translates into CASSISGEQYF.

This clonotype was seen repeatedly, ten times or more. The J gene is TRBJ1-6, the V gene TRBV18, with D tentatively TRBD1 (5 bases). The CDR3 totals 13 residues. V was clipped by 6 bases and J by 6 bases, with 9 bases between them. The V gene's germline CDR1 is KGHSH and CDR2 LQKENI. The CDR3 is CASSQGPNSPLHF. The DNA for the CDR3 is TGTGCCAGCTCGCAGGGCCCTAATTCACCCCTCCACTTT.

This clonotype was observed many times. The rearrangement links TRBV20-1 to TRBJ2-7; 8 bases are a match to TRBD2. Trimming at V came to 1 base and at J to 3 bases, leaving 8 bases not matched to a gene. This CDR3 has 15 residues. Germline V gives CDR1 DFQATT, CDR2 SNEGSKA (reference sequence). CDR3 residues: CSARVPGTSLYEQYF. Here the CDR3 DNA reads TGCAGTGCTAGAGTTCCCGGGACTAGTCTCTACGAGCAGTACTTC.

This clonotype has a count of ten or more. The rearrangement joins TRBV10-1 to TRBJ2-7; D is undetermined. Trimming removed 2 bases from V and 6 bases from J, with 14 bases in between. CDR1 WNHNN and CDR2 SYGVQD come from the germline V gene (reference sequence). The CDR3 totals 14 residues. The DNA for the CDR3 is TGCGCCAGCAGTGAGGACCCGGTGAGTCGCGAGCAGTACTTC. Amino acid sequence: CASSEDPVSREQYF.

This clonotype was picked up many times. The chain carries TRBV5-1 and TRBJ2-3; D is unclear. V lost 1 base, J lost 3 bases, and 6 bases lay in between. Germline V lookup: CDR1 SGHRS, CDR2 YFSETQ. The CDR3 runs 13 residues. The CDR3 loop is CASSLLLTDTQYF. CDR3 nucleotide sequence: TGCGCCAGCAGCTTGTTGCTGACAGATACGCAGTATTTT.

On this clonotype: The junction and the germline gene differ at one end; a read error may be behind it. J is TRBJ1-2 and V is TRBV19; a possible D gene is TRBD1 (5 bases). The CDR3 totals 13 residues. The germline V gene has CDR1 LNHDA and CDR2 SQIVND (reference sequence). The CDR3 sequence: CASSPGLGYDYTF. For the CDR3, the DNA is TGTGCCAGTAGTCCGGGACTGGGCTATGACTACACCTTC.

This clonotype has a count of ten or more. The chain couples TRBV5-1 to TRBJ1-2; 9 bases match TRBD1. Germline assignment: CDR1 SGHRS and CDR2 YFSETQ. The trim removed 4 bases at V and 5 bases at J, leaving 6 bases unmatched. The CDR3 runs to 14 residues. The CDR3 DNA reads TGCGCCAGCAGCCTACAGGGGGCGAGTTATGGCTACACCTTC. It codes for CASSLQGASYGYTF.

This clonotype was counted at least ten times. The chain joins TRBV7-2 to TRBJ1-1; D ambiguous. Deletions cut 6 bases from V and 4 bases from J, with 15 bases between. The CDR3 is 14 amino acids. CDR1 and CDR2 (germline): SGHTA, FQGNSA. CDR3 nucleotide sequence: TGTGCCAGCAGTCCTCACGCCGGAATCACTGAAGCTTTCTTT. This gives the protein CASSPHAGITEAFF.

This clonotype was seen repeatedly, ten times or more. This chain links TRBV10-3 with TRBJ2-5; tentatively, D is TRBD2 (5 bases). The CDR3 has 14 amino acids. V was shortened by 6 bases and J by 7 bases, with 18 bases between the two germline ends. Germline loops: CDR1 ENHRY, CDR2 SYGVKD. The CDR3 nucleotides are TGTGCCATCAGCCTGGACTTAAGGGAAGGGACCCAGTACTTC. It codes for CAISLDLREGTQYF.

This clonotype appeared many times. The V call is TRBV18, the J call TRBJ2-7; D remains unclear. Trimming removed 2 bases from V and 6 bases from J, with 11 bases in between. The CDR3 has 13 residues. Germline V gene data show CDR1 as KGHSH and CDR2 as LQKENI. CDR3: CASSPGAGIEQYF. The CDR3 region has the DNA TGTGCCAGCTCACCAGGCGCAGGCATCGAGCAGTACTTC. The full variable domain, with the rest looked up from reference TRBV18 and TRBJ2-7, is NAGVMQNPRHLVRRRGQEARLRCSPMKGHSHVYWYRQLPEEGLKFMVYLQKENIIDESGMPKERFSAEFPKEGPSILRIQQVVRGDSAAYFCASSPGAGIEQYFGPGTRLTVT.

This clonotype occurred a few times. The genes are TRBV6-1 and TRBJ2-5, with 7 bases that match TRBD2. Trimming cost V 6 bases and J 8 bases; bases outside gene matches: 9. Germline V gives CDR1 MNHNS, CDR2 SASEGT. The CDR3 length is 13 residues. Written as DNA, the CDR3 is TGTGCCAGCAGCGGCGGTCAGCGGGGAACCCAGTACTTC. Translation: CASSGGQRGTQYF.

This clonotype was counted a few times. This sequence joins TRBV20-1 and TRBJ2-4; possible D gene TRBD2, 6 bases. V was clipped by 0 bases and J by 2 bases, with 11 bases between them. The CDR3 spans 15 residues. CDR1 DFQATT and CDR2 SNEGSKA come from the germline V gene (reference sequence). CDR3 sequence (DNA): TGCAGTGCTAGAGACGCAGGAGGGTCCAAAAACATTCAGTACTTC. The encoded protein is CSARDAGGSKNIQYF.

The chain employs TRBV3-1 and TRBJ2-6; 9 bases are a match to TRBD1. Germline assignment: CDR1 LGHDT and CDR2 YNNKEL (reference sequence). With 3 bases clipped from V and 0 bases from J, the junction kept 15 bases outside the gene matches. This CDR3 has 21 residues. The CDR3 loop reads CASSHVLDRDRDISGANVLTF. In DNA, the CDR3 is TGTGCCAGCAGCCATGTTTTAGACCGGGACAGGGATATCTCTGGGGCCAACGTCCTGACTTTC.

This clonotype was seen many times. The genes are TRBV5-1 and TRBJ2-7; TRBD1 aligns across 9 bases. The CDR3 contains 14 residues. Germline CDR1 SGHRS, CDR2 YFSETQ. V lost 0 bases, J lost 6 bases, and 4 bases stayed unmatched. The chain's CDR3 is CASSLGGTGSEQYF. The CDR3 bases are TGCGCCAGCAGCTTGGGCGGGACAGGGTCCGAGCAGTACTTC.

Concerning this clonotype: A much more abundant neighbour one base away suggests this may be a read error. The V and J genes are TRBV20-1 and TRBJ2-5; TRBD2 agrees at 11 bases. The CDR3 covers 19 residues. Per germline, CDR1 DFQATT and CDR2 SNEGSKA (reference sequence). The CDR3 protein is CSAGDSISLAGGIKETQYF. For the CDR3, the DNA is TGCAGTGCTGGAGATTCAATATCGCTAGCGGGGGGCATAAAAGAGACCCAGTACTTC.

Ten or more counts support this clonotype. The CDR3 protein is CASSLVPSGAQETQYF. The CDR3 DNA is TGCGCCAGCAGCTTGGTACCGTCCGGGGCGCAAGAGACCCAGTACTTC. The chain recombines TRBV5-1 with TRBJ2-5; D is possibly TRBD1 or TRBD2 (5 bases each). Trimming cost V 0 bases and J 2 bases, with 14 bases left between them. This CDR3 has 16 residues. CDR1 is SGHRS, CDR2 YFSETQ, per germline.

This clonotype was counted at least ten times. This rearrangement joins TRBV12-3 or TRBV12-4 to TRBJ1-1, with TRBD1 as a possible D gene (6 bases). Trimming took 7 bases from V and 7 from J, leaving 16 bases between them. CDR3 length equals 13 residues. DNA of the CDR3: TGTGCCAGCACCCCGTGGGGGGCTGGTGAAGCTTTCTTT. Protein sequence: CASTPWGAGEAFF.

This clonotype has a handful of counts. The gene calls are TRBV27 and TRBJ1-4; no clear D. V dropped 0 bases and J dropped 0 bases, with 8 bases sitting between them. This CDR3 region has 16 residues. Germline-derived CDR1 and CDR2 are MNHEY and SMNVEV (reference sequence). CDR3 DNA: TGTGCCAGCAGTTTATCTTTCAGTGCAACTAATGAAAAACTGTTTTTT. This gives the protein CASSLSFSATNEKLFF.

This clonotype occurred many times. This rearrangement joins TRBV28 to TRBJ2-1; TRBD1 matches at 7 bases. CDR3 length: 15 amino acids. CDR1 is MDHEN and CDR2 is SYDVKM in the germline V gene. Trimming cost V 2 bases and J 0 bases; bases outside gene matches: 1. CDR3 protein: CASSLRTGSYNEQFF. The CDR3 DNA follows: TGTGCCAGCAGTTTAAGGACAGGCTCCTACAATGAGCAGTTCTTC.

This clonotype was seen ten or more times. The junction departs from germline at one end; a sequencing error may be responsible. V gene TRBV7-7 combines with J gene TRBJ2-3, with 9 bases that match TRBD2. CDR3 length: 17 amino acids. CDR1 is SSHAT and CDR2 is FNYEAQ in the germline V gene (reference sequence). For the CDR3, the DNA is TGTGCTAGCAGCTATCGTGTCGCGGGGGGGCGGTCAGATACGCAGTATTTT. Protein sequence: CASSYRVAGGRSDTQYF.

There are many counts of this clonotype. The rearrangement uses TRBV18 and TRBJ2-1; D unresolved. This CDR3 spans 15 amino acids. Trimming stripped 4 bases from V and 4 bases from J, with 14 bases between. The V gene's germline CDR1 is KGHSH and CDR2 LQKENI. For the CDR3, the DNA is TGTGCCAGCTCACGGTCAGAAGCGAGTTACAATGAGCAGTTCTTC. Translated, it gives CASSRSEASYNEQFF.

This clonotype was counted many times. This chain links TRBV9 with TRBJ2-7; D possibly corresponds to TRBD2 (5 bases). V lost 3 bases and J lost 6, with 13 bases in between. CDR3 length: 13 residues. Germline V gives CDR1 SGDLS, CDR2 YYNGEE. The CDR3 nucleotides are TGTGCCAGCAGCGCCCGCGGGTCTTGCGAGCAGTACGTC. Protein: CASSARGSCEQYV.

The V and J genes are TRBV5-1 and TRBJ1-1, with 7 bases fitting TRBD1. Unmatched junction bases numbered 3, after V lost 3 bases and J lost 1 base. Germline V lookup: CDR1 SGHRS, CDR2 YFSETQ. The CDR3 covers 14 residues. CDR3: CASSSDRSNTEAFF. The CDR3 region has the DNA TGCGCCAGCAGCTCGGACAGGTCGAACACTGAAGCTTTCTTT.

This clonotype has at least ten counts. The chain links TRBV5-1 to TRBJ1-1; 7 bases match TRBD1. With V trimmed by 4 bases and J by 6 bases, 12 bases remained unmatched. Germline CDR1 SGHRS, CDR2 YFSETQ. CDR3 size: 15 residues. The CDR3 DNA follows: TGCGCCAGCAGCGAGAAAGGGGGCGCCGGCGCTGAAGCTTTCTTT. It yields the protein CASSEKGGAGAEAFF.

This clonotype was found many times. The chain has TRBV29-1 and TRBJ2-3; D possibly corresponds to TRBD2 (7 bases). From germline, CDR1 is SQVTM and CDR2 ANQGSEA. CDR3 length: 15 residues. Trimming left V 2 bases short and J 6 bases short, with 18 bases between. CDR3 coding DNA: TGCAGCGTTGAAACCGGGGGGCATTCGGGGGATACGCAGTATTTT. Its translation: CSVETGGHSGDTQYF.

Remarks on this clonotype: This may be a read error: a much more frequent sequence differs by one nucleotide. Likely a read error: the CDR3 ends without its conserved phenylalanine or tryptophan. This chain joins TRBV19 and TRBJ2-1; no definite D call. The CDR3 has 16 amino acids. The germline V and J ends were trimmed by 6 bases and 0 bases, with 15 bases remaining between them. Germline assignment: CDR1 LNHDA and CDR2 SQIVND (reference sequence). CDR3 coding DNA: TGTGCCAGTAGACTTACAGACCCACTCTCCTACAATGAGCAGTTCTCC. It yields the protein CASRLTDPLSYNEQFS.

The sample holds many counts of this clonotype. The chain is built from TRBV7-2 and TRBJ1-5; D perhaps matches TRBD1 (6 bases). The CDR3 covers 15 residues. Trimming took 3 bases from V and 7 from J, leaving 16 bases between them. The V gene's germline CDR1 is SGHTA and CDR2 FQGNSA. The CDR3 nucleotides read TGTGCCAGCAGCTTTAATCTAGGGGGTTACCAGCCCCAGCATTTT. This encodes CASSFNLGGYQPQHF.

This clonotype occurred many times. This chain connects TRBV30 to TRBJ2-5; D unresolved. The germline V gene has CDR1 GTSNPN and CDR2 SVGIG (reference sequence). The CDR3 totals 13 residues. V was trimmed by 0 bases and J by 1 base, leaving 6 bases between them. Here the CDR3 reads CAWSVGTQETQYF. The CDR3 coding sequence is TGTGCCTGGAGTGTGGGCACCCAAGAGACCCAGTACTTC. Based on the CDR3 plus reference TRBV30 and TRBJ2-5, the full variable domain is SQTIHQWPATLVQPVGSPLSLECTVEGTSNPNLYWYRQAAGRGLQLLFYSVGIGQISSEVPQNLSASRPQDRQFILSSKKLLLSDSGFYLCAWSVGTQETQYFGPGTRLLVL.

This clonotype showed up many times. Here the CDR3 DNA reads TGTGCCACTTCGGCCCTAGCGGGAAACACAGATACGCAGTATTTT. Amino acid sequence: CATSALAGNTDTQYF. V usage is TRBV24-1 and J usage is TRBJ2-3, with 9 bases identical to TRBD2. Germline V gives CDR1 KGHDR, CDR2 SFDVKD. Trimming took 10 bases from V and 2 from J; bases not matched to a gene: 9. The CDR3 runs 15 residues.

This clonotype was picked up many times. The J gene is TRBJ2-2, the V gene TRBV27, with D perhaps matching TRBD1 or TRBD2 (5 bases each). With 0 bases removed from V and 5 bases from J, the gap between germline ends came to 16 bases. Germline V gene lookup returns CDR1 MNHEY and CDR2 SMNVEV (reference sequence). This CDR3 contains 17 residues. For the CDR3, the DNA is TGTGCCAGCAGTTTATCCCTTTTTCGAGGGGTGACCGGGGAGCTGTTTTTT. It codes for CASSLSLFRGVTGELFF.

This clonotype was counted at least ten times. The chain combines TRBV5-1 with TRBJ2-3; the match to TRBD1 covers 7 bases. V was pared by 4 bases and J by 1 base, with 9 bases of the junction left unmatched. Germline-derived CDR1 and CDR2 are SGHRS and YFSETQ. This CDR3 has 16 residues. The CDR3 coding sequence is TGCGCCAGCAGCACCGGGACAGCGAGTGGCACAGATACGCAGTATTTT. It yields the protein CASSTGTASGTDTQYF.